This T cell receptor beta chain was documented in a study of breast tumors, draining lymph nodes, adjacent tissues. CDR3 length: 14 residues. TCRdb re-derived calls from the multiplex PCR reads in MiXCR, one entry per CDR3 protein. There are about 180,000 distinct CDR3 sequences in the sample; 30% to 35% occur only once, and around 4.5% lies in the top ten. Axillary draining lymph nodes of breast cancer patients supplied the node samples. Findings of the study overall: Luminal-like breast cancer showed significantly greater tumor-nontumor repertoire similarity than basal-like breast cancer did. Findings are consistent with lymph node origin and intratumoral expansion of most tumor T cells. Data only fit, rather than demonstrated, lymph node origin of most tumor T cells. Compared with lymph nodes, tumors were less diverse; compared with nontumor tissue, more.

Comments on this clonotype: The antigen remains unidentified. At one end, the junction sequence differs from germline, possibly due to a read error.

Specimen: axillary lymph node tissue. J is TRBJ2-3 and V is TRBV12-3 or TRBV12-4; no clear D. The TCR comes from a female donor with breast cancer. Some clones in this sample may be carry-over from other donors' samples. The CDR3 sequence: CACSPPSRGDTQYF. In DNA form, the CDR3 reads TGTGCCTGCAGTCCCCCGTCGAGAGGAGATACGCAGTATTTT.